The present TCR beta chain was sequenced within a study of sequential checkpoint blockade in melanoma. Germline trimming cut 6 bases from V and 0 bases from J; bases unmatched to any gene: 6. The CDR3 contains 15 residues. CDR1 is MNHGY and CDR2 is SAAAGT in the germline V gene. Produced via immunoSEQ multiplex PCR; TCRdb's table is partial and in-frame only. The sample has about 12,000 clones; about 25% are singletons. As for treatment: randomized to nivolumab then ipilimumab (arm A) or the reverse (arm B). By frequency in the sample, this clone is medium-sized. This material consisted of tumor tissue (inferred from file names), taken from a patient given nivolumab and ipilimumab in sequence. The chain uses TRBV6-8 and TRBJ2-7; 9 bases are a match to TRBD1. The clonotype comes from a human donor with melanoma. CDR3 sequence (DNA): TGTGCCAGCAGGCACCGGACAGGGGACTCCTACGAGCAGTACTTC. It translates to CASRHRTGDSYEQYF.